One and the same sample provided the 32 T cell receptor beta chains below, sequenced in a study of blood T cell repertoires in COVID-19. Only in-frame clones appear in the TCRdb table, and some are missing; sequencing was by immunoSEQ multiplex PCR. Of about 220,000 clones listed, around four fifths are singletons. The source material was PBMCs or T cells enriched from blood (not recorded which). All receptors derive from a woman aged 45 to 65 who had been exposed to COVID-19.

The chain links TRBV25-1 to TRBJ1-2; 7 bases map to TRBD1. The CDR3 is 17 amino acids. Trimming removed 2 bases from V and 2 bases from J; junction bases left unmatched: 11. The germline V gene has CDR1 MGHDK and CDR2 SYGVNS. The CDR3 loop reads CASSEGRGKRGNYGYTF. The CDR3 nucleotides read TGTGCCAGCAGTGAAGGCAGGGGGAAGAGGGGGAACTATGGCTACACCTTC.

The chain combines TRBV12-3 or TRBV12-4 with TRBJ1-2; D is ambiguous. The CDR3 has 13 residues. The V gene lost 2 bases and the J gene lost 6 bases, with 10 bases spanning the gap. The DNA of the CDR3 is TGTGCCAGCAGTTTACGGGGATTGGATGGCTACACCTTC. Translating it yields CASSLRGLDGYTF.

The chain combines TRBV11-2 with TRBJ1-1; maybe TRBD1 (6 bases). Trimming cost V 0 bases and J 3 bases, with 8 bases left between them. Germline CDR1 is SGHAT and CDR2 is FQNNGV. The CDR3 totals 14 residues. CDR3 residues: CASSLDGGHTEAFF. CDR3 sequence (DNA): TGTGCCAGCAGCTTAGATGGGGGCCACACTGAAGCTTTCTTT.

The chain employs TRBV27 and TRBJ1-1, with D possibly matching TRBD1 (5 bases). Germline loops: CDR1 MNHEY, CDR2 SMNVEV (reference sequence). V lost 10 bases and J lost 5, with 11 bases in between. This CDR3 comprises 11 residues. In DNA, the CDR3 is TGTGCCACCCGGGGGGGGACTGAAGCTTTCTTT. As protein: CATRGGTEAFF.

The chain recombines TRBV9 with TRBJ1-4; a weak D match, TRBD1 (5 bases). The CDR3 loop spans 14 amino acids. V was shortened by 0 bases and J by 6 bases, with 9 bases between the two germline ends. Germline CDR1 and CDR2: SGDLS and YYNGEE. This CDR3 reads CASSVGQGDEKLFF. CDR3 DNA sequence: TGTGCCAGCAGCGTAGGGCAGGGTGATGAAAAACTGTTTTTT.

The V and J genes are TRBV6-2 or TRBV6-3 and TRBJ2-7; D is perhaps TRBD1 (6 bases). Deletions cut 6 bases from V and 4 bases from J, with 13 bases between. The CDR3 length is 13 residues. Germline lookup yields CDR1 MNHEY and CDR2 SVGEGT. CDR3 bases: TGTGCCAGCAGCTCCGGGACACCTTACGAGCAGTACTTC. Its protein is CASSSGTPYEQYF.

The chain uses TRBV5-1 and TRBJ2-1; D gene unclear. CDR1 SGHRS and CDR2 YFSETQ come from the germline V gene. Trimming left V 0 bases short and J 5 bases short, with 9 bases between. The CDR3 extends over 14 amino acids. The CDR3 DNA is TGCGCCAGCAGCTTGGGAGGCCTCAACAATGAGCAGTTCTTC. This codes for CASSLGGLNNEQFF.

The V call is TRBV28, the J call TRBJ2-7; 9 bases are shared with TRBD1. The CDR3 has 18 amino acids. The V gene's germline CDR1 is MDHEN and CDR2 SYDVKM. J lost 0 bases, V lost 4 bases, and 13 bases had no gene match. The DNA of the CDR3 is TGTGCCAGCAGTTCGGACAGGGGCGGATTCAGTAGCTCCTACGAGCAGTACTTC. Amino acids: CASSSDRGGFSSSYEQYF.

The V call is TRBV29-1, the J call TRBJ1-3; tentative D call: TRBD1 (5 bases). The V and J ends lost 4 bases and 4 bases respectively, with 8 bases between them. This CDR3 region has 12 residues. Germline V CDR1 and CDR2: SQVTM, ANQGSEA. CDR3 sequence: CSVVGGGNTIYF. The DNA of the CDR3 is TGCAGCGTTGTCGGGGGAGGAAACACCATATATTTT. Full variable domain (remainder filled in from reference TRBV29-1 and TRBJ1-3): SAVISQKPSRDICQRGTSLTIQCQVDSQVTMMFWYRQQPGQSLTLIATANQGSEATYESGFVIDKFPISRPNLTFSTLTVSNMSPEDSSIYLCSVVGGGNTIYFGEGSWLTVV.

The rearrangement uses TRBV28 and TRBJ1-6; 9 bases line up with TRBD1. Germline values: CDR1 MDHEN, CDR2 SYDVKM. Germline trimming cut 5 bases from V and 0 bases from J; bases unmatched to any gene: 8. This CDR3 spans 18 amino acids. CDR3 nucleotide sequence: TGTGCCAGCAGTCCAACCGGGACAGGGAGCTCCTATAATTCACCCCTCCACTTT. The encoded protein is CASSPTGTGSSYNSPLHF.

This chain connects TRBV2 to TRBJ2-7, with a possible D match to TRBD1 (6 bases). With 7 bases removed from V and 5 bases from J, the gap between germline ends came to 12 bases. This CDR3 comprises 12 residues. In germline, CDR1 is SNHLY, CDR2 FYNNEI. The CDR3 DNA follows: TGTGCCAGCATGACAGGAAGCGACGAGCAGTACTTC. It is translated as CASMTGSDEQYF.

This clone was observed many times. This rearrangement joins TRBV20-1 to TRBJ1-2, with D unclear. CDR1 and CDR2 from the germline V gene are DFQATT and SNEGSKA (reference sequence). The ends were cut back, 3 bases at V and 3 bases at J, with 8 bases in the middle. The CDR3 has 12 residues. CDR3: CSASSDYYGYTF. The DNA for the CDR3 is TGCAGTGCTAGTTCGGACTACTATGGCTACACCTTC.

This clone was observed a handful of times. The chain recombines TRBV10-2 with TRBJ2-7, with TRBD1 matching over 10 bases. This CDR3 comprises 14 residues. Unmatched junction bases numbered 4, after V lost 5 bases and J lost 3 bases. From germline, CDR1 is WSHSY and CDR2 SAAADI. The CDR3 region has the DNA TGCGCCAGCAGTCAAGGGACAGGGGACTACGAGCAGTACTTC. Translating gives CASSQGTGDYEQYF.

The chain couples TRBV11-2 to TRBJ2-5; 8 bases agree with TRBD1. The CDR3 loop spans 13 amino acids. Germline loops: CDR1 SGHAT, CDR2 FQNNGV. The trim removed 6 bases at V and 4 bases at J, leaving 4 bases unmatched. The chain's CDR3 is CASSYTGGETQYF. Written as DNA, the CDR3 is TGTGCCAGCAGTTATACAGGGGGAGAGACCCAGTACTTC.

This clone was observed a handful of times. CDR3: CASRNTWTEGYEQYF. In nucleotides, the CDR3 is TGTGCCAGCAGGAACACTTGGACAGAGGGATACGAGCAGTACTTC. This chain uses TRBV28 with TRBJ2-7; a weak D match, TRBD1 (6 bases). Between the trimmed V and J ends, which lost 6 bases and 4 bases, there was a span of 19 bases. The CDR3 is made up of 15 amino acids. Germline CDR1 MDHEN, CDR2 SYDVKM.

This chain joins TRBV10-2 and TRBJ2-7, with a possible D match to TRBD1 (7 bases). Germline CDR1 is WSHSY and CDR2 is SAAADI. V dropped 7 bases and J dropped 0 bases, with 13 bases sitting between them. This CDR3 is 14 amino acids long. The CDR3 nucleotides read TGCGCCAGCACCGACAGGGAGGTCTCCTACGAGCAGTACTTC. Amino acids: CASTDREVSYEQYF.

V gene TRBV28 combines with J gene TRBJ1-1; unclear D gene. Germline V gene sequence: CDR1 MDHEN, CDR2 SYDVKM. Trimming removed 3 bases at V and 1 base at J, with 9 bases between. There are 14 residues in the CDR3. In DNA form, the CDR3 reads TGTGCCAGCAGTTTCTTCGGCGGGAACACTGAAGCTTTCTTT. This encodes CASSFFGGNTEAFF.

The chain carries TRBV6-5 and TRBJ1-2; D call uncertain. Trimming pared 5 bases from V and 0 bases from J, leaving 7 bases between. The germline V gene encodes CDR1 MNHEY and CDR2 SVGAGI. The CDR3 contains 13 residues. Here the CDR3 DNA reads TGTGCCAGCAGTACGGGGACTAACTATGGCTACACCTTC. It encodes CASSTGTNYGYTF.

The rearrangement links TRBV11-2 to TRBJ2-3; D possibly corresponds to TRBD2 (7 bases). The germline V and J ends were trimmed by 3 bases and 5 bases, with 15 bases remaining between them. This CDR3 comprises 15 residues. Germline lookup yields CDR1 SGHAT and CDR2 FQNNGV. The CDR3 DNA reads as TGTGCCAGCAGCTTGCAGCCCGGGGGGCTAGATACGCAGTATTTT. Its protein product is CASSLQPGGLDTQYF.

This chain links TRBV21-1 with TRBJ1-2; TRBD1, the D gene given by the table, was not confirmed from the DNA. TRBV21-1 is marked as a pseudogene. CDR3 length equals 15 residues. The CDR3 DNA follows: TGTGCCAGCAGCCGAAGGGCAGGGGGCAACTATGGCTACACCTTC. Amino acid sequence: CASSRRAGGNYGYTF.

The chain couples TRBV5-6 to TRBJ1-4, with no clear D. With 5 bases removed from V and 2 bases from J, the gap between germline ends came to 13 bases. This CDR3 is 15 amino acids long. CDR1 and CDR2 (germline): SGHDT, YYEEEE. CDR3 sequence: CASSLGVVTNEKLFF. The DNA of the CDR3 is TGTGCCAGCAGTCTTGGAGTGGTGACTAATGAAAAACTGTTTTTT.

The chain combines TRBV7-2 with TRBJ2-3, with D perhaps TRBD2 (7 bases). The CDR3 covers 15 residues. The germline V gene encodes CDR1 SGHTA and CDR2 FQGNSA. V was trimmed by 5 bases and J by 1 base, leaving 13 bases between them. CDR3 loop: CASSDAGARTDTQYF. The DNA of the CDR3 is TGTGCCAGCAGCGACGCGGGGGCCCGCACAGATACGCAGTATTTT.

V is TRBV19 and J is TRBJ1-5, with TRBD1 matching over 11 bases. V was pared by 4 bases and J by 5 bases, with 4 bases of the junction left unmatched. CDR3 length: 15 amino acids. The germline V gene encodes CDR1 LNHDA and CDR2 SQIVND (reference sequence). CDR3 nucleotide sequence: TGTGCCAGTAGTACGGAGGACAGGGGGCATCAGCCCCAGCATTTT. Its protein product is CASSTEDRGHQPQHF.

The gene calls are TRBV11-3 and TRBJ2-3; tentatively, D is TRBD2 (5 bases). Germline assignment: CDR1 SGHNT and CDR2 YENEEA. Trimming removed 1 base at V and 2 bases at J, with 7 bases between. The CDR3 length is 14 residues. The CDR3 here is CASSLAGITDTQYF. CDR3 DNA sequence: TGTGCCAGCAGCTTAGCGGGAATCACAGATACGCAGTATTTT.

J is TRBJ1-4 and V is TRBV7-9, with 8 positions matching TRBD1. Losses at the gene ends were 5 bases for V and 6 bases for J; bases not matched to a gene: 2. Looked up from germline, CDR1 is SEHNR and CDR2 is FQNEAQ (reference sequence). The CDR3 contains 13 residues. The CDR3 coding sequence is TGTGCCAGCAGCCCGACAGGGGATGAAAAACTGTTTTTT. Encoded protein: CASSPTGDEKLFF.

This chain joins TRBV5-8 and TRBJ1-5; 10 positions agree with TRBD1. Trimming cost V 3 bases and J 7 bases; bases outside gene matches: 4. The CDR3 has 14 residues. Per germline, CDR1 SGHTS and CDR2 YDEGEE. The CDR3 coding sequence is TGTGCCAGCAGCTGGGGACAGGGGAACCAGCCCCAGCATTTT. Translation gives CASSWGQGNQPQHF.

The chain couples TRBV6-5 to TRBJ1-2; 10 bases match TRBD1. Germline-derived CDR1 and CDR2 are MNHEY and SVGAGI. Trimming removed 6 bases from V and 6 bases from J; junction bases left unmatched: 7. The CDR3 consists of 14 residues. The CDR3: CASRTGTGAHGYTF. CDR3 DNA sequence: TGTGCCAGCAGAACCGGGACAGGGGCCCATGGCTACACCTTC.

The rearrangement uses TRBV5-6 and TRBJ2-5; D remains ambiguous. Germline V gives CDR1 SGHDT, CDR2 YYEEEE. CDR3 length: 13 amino acids. V lost 0 bases and J lost 7, with 10 bases in between. The CDR3 is CASSLGTVRTQYF. The DNA of the CDR3 is TGTGCCAGCAGCTTGGGCACGGTCCGGACCCAGTACTTC.

The chain couples TRBV2 to TRBJ1-2; D remains ambiguous. The CDR3 sequence is 13 residues long. The germline V gene has CDR1 SNHLY and CDR2 FYNNEI. Trimming stripped 9 bases from V and 1 base from J, with 12 bases between. CDR3 sequence (DNA): TGTGCCAGGGCGCAGGCGGGTAACTATGGCTACACCTTC. Amino acid sequence: CARAQAGNYGYTF.

CDR3 in DNA: TGTGCCAGCAGCTTAACGACAGGGGCCTATGGCTACACCTTC. Amino acid sequence: CASSLTTGAYGYTF. The genes are TRBV11-2 and TRBJ1-2, with TRBD1 matching over 8 bases. This CDR3 contains 14 residues. Germline-derived CDR1 and CDR2 are SGHAT and FQNNGV. Trimming removed 2 bases from V and 4 bases from J; junction bases left unmatched: 3.

The count of this clone is one. This rearrangement joins TRBV4-3 to TRBJ2-7, with D uncertain. Trimming cost V 4 bases and J 6 bases, with 13 bases left between them. The CDR3 totals 13 residues. Germline V gene lookup returns CDR1 LGHNA and CDR2 YSLEER. CDR3 nucleotides: TGCGCCAGCAGCCGCGTTTCTTTCGGCGAGCAGTACTTC. As protein: CASSRVSFGEQYF.

The chain uses TRBV29-1 and TRBJ1-1; the D is unclear. CDR1 is SQVTM and CDR2 is ANQGSEA in the germline V gene. V lost 2 bases, J lost 1 base, and 8 bases lay in between. This CDR3 spans 13 amino acids. The CDR3 reads CSVENGRNTEAFF. The CDR3 bases are TGCAGCGTTGAAAACGGGAGGAACACTGAAGCTTTCTTT.